This is a list of T cell receptor beta chains from one sample in a study of OX40 agonist ivuxolimab in advanced cancers. The assay was immunoSEQ multiplex PCR, and TCRdb's table has in-frame clones only and misses some. The sample lists around 58,000 clones; about 89% were seen once. The sequencing here drew on CD4+ or CD8+ T cells sorted from blood, taken in a trial of the OX40 agonist ivuxolimab. The receptors originated from an adult with an advanced solid tumor such as melanoma, head and neck, liver or kidney cancer. CDR3s include the opening cysteine and the closing phenylalanine or tryptophan. Fields, in order: V gene, CDR3 protein.

v_call: TRBV15; cdr3_aa: CATSSPAGGNSNQPQHF
v_call: TRBV5-1; cdr3_aa: CASSYRGLEAFF
v_call: TRBV28; cdr3_aa: CASRREGGSGGYTF
v_call: TRBV20-1; cdr3_aa: CSVRLAGEQFF
v_call: TRBV6-1; cdr3_aa: CASSRAGQPQHF
v_call: TRBV5-1; cdr3_aa: CASRPDREIGGYTF
v_call: TRBV6-1; cdr3_aa: CASSEWRGATEAFF
v_call: TRBV7-9; cdr3_aa: CASGNGVNEQYF
v_call: TRBV7-9; cdr3_aa: CASSLREGHEKLFF
v_call: TRBV7-3; cdr3_aa: CASSALGRLNNEKLFF
v_call: TRBV10-3; cdr3_aa: CASRVADTEAFF
v_call: TRBV11-2; cdr3_aa: CASSFGGDYGYTF
v_call: TRBV9; cdr3_aa: CASSPPGGTANTGELFF
v_call: TRBV19; cdr3_aa: CASSIGEYEQYF
v_call: TRBV10-3; cdr3_aa: CATQGIQGNEKLFF
v_call: TRBV2; cdr3_aa: CASSPLNIEQYF
v_call: TRBV7-2; cdr3_aa: CASSILYGNTIYF
v_call: TRBV7-2; cdr3_aa: CASSPDSGRKTQYF
v_call: TRBV18; cdr3_aa: CASSLGTGDNQPQHF
v_call: TRBV30; cdr3_aa: CAWSFGISNQPQHF
v_call: TRBV9; cdr3_aa: CASSPDRARGGELFF
v_call: TRBV6-1; cdr3_aa: CASSIRTGVSEKLFF
v_call: TRBV18; cdr3_aa: CASSPGVRETQYF
v_call: TRBV6-5; cdr3_aa: CASSYSRGDTGELFF
v_call: TRBV5-5; cdr3_aa: CASSPQVNTEAFF
v_call: TRBV27; cdr3_aa: CASLSLGEGANVLTF
v_call: TRBV30; cdr3_aa: CAWGKDRGGQPQHF
v_call: TRBV5-1; cdr3_aa: CASSLAAGPADTQYF
v_call: TRBV11-1; cdr3_aa: CASSFPRTSGSSYNEQFF
v_call: TRBV6-5; cdr3_aa: CASSPSAASGNTIYF
v_call: TRBV6-1; cdr3_aa: CASSEAGLGEKLFF
v_call: TRBV5-1; cdr3_aa: CASSNQAANTGELFF
v_call: TRBV12-5; cdr3_aa: CASGLGQGGNEKLFF
v_call: TRBV28; cdr3_aa: CASKVAGTVNSYEQYF
v_call: TRBV30; cdr3_aa: CAWSVREEQPQHF
v_call: TRBV2; cdr3_aa: CASSVVGTGAYEQYF
v_call: TRBV9; cdr3_aa: CASSARTSGLTEQFF
v_call: TRBV19; cdr3_aa: CASSSRQREEYF
v_call: TRBV2; cdr3_aa: CASSSTSRLEQFF
v_call: TRBV6-1; cdr3_aa: CAGKGTSSYNEQFF
v_call: TRBV2; cdr3_aa: CATKQGALNQPQHF
v_call: TRBV28; cdr3_aa: CASRLTTGGRHNEQFF
v_call: TRBV10-3; cdr3_aa: CASRVSGTEAFF
v_call: TRBV5-6; cdr3_aa: CASSLVWGRGSTDTQYF
v_call: TRBV18; cdr3_aa: CASSPPQGRRGTEAFF
v_call: TRBV6-5; cdr3_aa: CASTRDPGYNEQFF
v_call: TRBV4-1; cdr3_aa: CASSRPKREGPYNEQFF
v_call: TRBV6-1; cdr3_aa: CASSPRTGTDTQYF
v_call: TRBV27; cdr3_aa: CASSLYRGSSYEQYF
v_call: TRBV10-1; cdr3_aa: CASSGHLNEQFF
v_call: TRBV11-2; cdr3_aa: CASSPGYHQYF
v_call: TRBV2; cdr3_aa: CASSERGGYSNQPQHF
v_call: TRBV7-3; cdr3_aa: CASSVGQYNEQFF